This paragraph covers one T cell receptor (beta chain) sequence. The data originate from a study of blood T cell repertoires in COVID-19. Looking at the study overall: The United States, Italy and Spain were the sources of the acute and convalescent COVID-19 samples.

This CDR3 is built from 16 residues. The germline V and J ends were trimmed by 5 bases and 0 bases, with 14 bases remaining between them. Per the germline V gene, CDR1 is KGHSH and CDR2 is LQKENI. Some clones are missing from TCRdb's copy, which holds only in-frame ones; the method was immunoSEQ multiplex PCR. The table has 140,000 or so clones, more than 75% seen once. The V call is TRBV18, the J call TRBJ1-5, with D perhaps matching TRBD1 (5 bases). The TCR sequence derives from a man between 50 and 59 years old who had recovered from COVID-19. Sequencing input: peripheral blood. The CDR3 region is CASSAPGSNSNQPQHF. The CDR3 DNA sequence: TGTGCCAGCTCAGCCCCAGGGTCTAATAGCAATCAGCCCCAGCATTTT.